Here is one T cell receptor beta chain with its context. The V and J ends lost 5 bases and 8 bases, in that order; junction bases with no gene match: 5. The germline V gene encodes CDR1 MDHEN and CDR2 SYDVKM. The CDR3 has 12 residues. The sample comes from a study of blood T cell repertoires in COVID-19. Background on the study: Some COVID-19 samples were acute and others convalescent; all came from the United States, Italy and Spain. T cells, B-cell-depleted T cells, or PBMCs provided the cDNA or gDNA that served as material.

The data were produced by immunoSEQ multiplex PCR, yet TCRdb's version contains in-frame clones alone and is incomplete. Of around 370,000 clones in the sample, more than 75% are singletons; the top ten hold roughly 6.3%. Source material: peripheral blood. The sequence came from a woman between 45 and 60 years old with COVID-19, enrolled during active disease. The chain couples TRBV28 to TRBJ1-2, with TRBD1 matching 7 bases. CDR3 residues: CASSTTGRGYTF. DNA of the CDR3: TGTGCCAGCAGTACGACAGGGCGCGGCTACACCTTC.